This entry features one TCR beta chain sequence. The protocol was immunoSEQ multiplex PCR, while the TCRdb copy is restricted to in-frame clones and leaves out a portion. The repertoire includes 170,000 or so clones, 65% to 85% of them detected once, and 2.5% to 3.5% sits in the top ten. This entry comes from a study of blood T cell repertoires in COVID-19. Study at large: The United States, Italy and Spain were the sources of the acute and convalescent COVID-19 samples.

V was pared by 1 base and J by 6 bases, with 8 bases between. The CDR3 is made up of 13 amino acids. Germline CDR1 is SGHDT and CDR2 is YYEEEE. This chain uses TRBV5-6 with TRBJ2-1; D remains unclear. The specimen sequenced was peripheral blood. The clonotype was recovered from an older woman with acute or convalescent COVID-19. Here the CDR3 DNA reads TGTGCCAGCAGCTTGCGGTCCCTCAATGAGCAGTTCTTC. Translating gives CASSLRSLNEQFF. Looking up the rest from reference TRBV5-6 and TRBJ2-1 gives the full variable domain: DAGVTQSPTHLIKTRGQQVTLRCSPKSGHDTVSWYQQALGQGPQFIFQYYEEEERQRGNFPDRFSGHQFPNYSSELNVNALLLGDSALYLCASSLRSLNEQFFGPGTRLTVL.